Below, one TCR beta chain is given with its context. The data are from a study of T cells expressing NK-cell markers. Reprocessing the 5' RACE reads, TCRdb reports a single entry for every CDR3 protein and omits DNA. This sample's clone table lists fewer than 400,000 distinct CDR3 sequences. Material: blood T cells: a sorted CD56 or NKG2C T cell subset, CD4+ or CD8+ T cells, or bulk PBMC T cells (not recorded which). The clonotype comes from a man aged 18-75 years in good health.

CDR3 sequence reads: CASSLSPWGQGGTDTQYF. V is TRBV12-3 or TRBV12-4 and J is TRBJ2-3; TCRdb proposes TRBD1, but this gene call is untestable without DNA. The CDR3 loop spans 18 amino acids.